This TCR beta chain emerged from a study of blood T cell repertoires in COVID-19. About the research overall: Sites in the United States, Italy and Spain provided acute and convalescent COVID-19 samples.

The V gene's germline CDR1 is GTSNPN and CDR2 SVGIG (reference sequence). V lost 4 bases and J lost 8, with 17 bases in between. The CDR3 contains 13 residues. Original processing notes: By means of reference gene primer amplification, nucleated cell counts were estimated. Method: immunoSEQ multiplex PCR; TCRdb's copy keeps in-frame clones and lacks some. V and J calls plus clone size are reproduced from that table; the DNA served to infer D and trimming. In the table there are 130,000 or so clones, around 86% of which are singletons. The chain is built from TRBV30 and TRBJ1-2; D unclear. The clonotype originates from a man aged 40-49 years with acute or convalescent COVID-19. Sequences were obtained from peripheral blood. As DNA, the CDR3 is TGTGCCTGGAAGGCGAGGGCAAAGGGCGGCTACACCTTC. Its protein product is CAWKARAKGGYTF.